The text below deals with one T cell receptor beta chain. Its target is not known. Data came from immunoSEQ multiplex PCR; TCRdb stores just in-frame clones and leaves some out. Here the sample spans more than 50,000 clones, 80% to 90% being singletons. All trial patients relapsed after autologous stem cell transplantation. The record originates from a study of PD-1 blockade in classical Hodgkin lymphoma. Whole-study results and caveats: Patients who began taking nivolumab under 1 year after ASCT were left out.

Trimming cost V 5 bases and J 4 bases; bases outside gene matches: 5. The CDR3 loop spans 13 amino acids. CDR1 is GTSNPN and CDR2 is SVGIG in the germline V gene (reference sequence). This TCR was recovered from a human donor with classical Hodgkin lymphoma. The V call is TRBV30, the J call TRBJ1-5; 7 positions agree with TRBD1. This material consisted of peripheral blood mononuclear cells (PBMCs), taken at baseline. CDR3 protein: CAWLGTANQPQHF. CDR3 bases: TGTGCCTGGCTCGGGACAGCGAATCAGCCCCAGCATTTT.